The clone carrying this T cell receptor (beta chain) occurred a few times. What it recognizes is unknown. Germline loops: CDR1 SGHRS, CDR2 YFSETQ. V dropped 4 bases and J dropped 8; count of bases not matched to a gene: 8. CDR3 length equals 14 residues. TCRdb redid the calling of the 5' RACE reads with MiXCR, one entry per CDR3 protein. The sample holds about 170,000 distinct CDR3 sequences, roughly 13% seen once. This sample is part of a study of T-cell memory formation after mild COVID-19. Points from the study as a whole: Whereas later expanders leaned CD4+, clones contracting day 15 to 85 showed a balanced CD4/CD8 makeup. Confirmation of SARS-CoV-2 specificity was lacking for second-wave clones peaking day 37. CD4+ clones that contracted lay mainly in CM and EM; CD8+ ones lay in EMRA. Cross-reactive memory seemingly joined, as some responding clones were found in pre-infection memory.

Source material: PBMCs or a T cell subset sorted from them (not recorded which). The origin of this receptor is a man younger than 35 who had mild COVID-19 (a few samples of this study predate the infection). Cell type and time point are not known. The chain uses TRBV5-1 and TRBJ1-2; 10 bases match TRBD1. The CDR3 bases are TGCGCCAGCAGCCAGGGACAGGGGCATGGAGGCTACACCTTC. Translating gives CASSQGQGHGGYTF.